Listed below are T cell receptor beta chains from one sample, sequenced in a study of blood T cell repertoires in COVID-19. The repertoire was sequenced with immunoSEQ multiplex PCR; TCRdb's copy has only in-frame clones and lacks some. Of around 360,000 clones listed, about 87% are singletons. What was sequenced was peripheral blood. The source is a woman in her 30s with COVID-19, enrolled during active disease. CDR3s include the opening cysteine and the closing phenylalanine or tryptophan. The D gene is left open where the match is weak. Size is omitted from some rows. Given values are once, few, many or a class for expanded clones.

V gene: TRBV27; J gene: TRBJ2-7; clone size: -; D gene: TRBD1; CDR3 protein: CASGWTGRYEQYF; CDR3 DNA: TGTGCCAGCGGATGGACAGGACGCTACGAGCAGTACTTC
V gene: TRBV6-5; J gene: TRBJ2-2; clone size: -; D gene: -; CDR3 protein: CASRVGRGSPGELFF; CDR3 DNA: TGTGCCAGCAGAGTCGGCAGGGGATCTCCCGGGGAGCTGTTTTTT
V gene: TRBV7-2; J gene: TRBJ2-2; clone size: few; D gene: TRBD2; CDR3 protein: CASSFRTSGTNTGELFF; CDR3 DNA: TGTGCCAGCAGCTTCCGGACTAGCGGGACGAACACCGGGGAGCTGTTTTTT
V gene: TRBV27; J gene: TRBJ1-2; clone size: once; D gene: -; CDR3 protein: CASSVGGSYGYTF; CDR3 DNA: TGTGCCAGCAGTGTCGGGGGGTCCTATGGCTACACCTTC
V gene: TRBV10-1; J gene: TRBJ2-1; clone size: -; D gene: TRBD2; CDR3 protein: CASSDPGTSNEQFF; CDR3 DNA: TGCGCCAGCAGTGACCCAGGGACTAGCAATGAGCAGTTCTTC
V gene: TRBV9; J gene: TRBJ1-2; clone size: -; D gene: -; CDR3 protein: CASSPHREGLGGYTF; CDR3 DNA: TGTGCCAGCAGCCCGCACAGGGAAGGACTGGGTGGCTACACCTTC
V gene: TRBV2; J gene: TRBJ2-7; clone size: once; D gene: TRBD1; CDR3 protein: CASSRDRVKDEQYF; CDR3 DNA: TGTGCCAGCAGTAGGGACAGGGTGAAAGACGAGCAGTACTTC
V gene: TRBV13; J gene: TRBJ2-7; clone size: -; D gene: -; CDR3 protein: CASSLGRQSLIEQYF; CDR3 DNA: TGTGCCAGCAGCTTGGGCAGACAGTCACTCATCGAGCAGTACTTC
V gene: TRBV21-1; J gene: TRBJ2-2; clone size: -; D gene: -; CDR3 protein: CASSKGLVGGTGELFF; CDR3 DNA: TGTGCCAGCAGCAAAGGACTAGTAGGTGGCACCGGGGAGCTGTTTTTT
V gene: TRBV19; J gene: TRBJ2-1; clone size: -; D gene: -; CDR3 protein: CASSIDNYNEQFF; CDR3 DNA: TGTGCCAGTAGTATAGACAACTACAATGAGCAGTTCTTC
V gene: TRBV4-1; J gene: TRBJ1-5; clone size: once; D gene: -; CDR3 protein: CASSQEPGGNQPQHF; CDR3 DNA: TGCGCCAGCAGCCAAGAGCCAGGGGGCAATCAGCCCCAGCATTTT
V gene: TRBV19; J gene: TRBJ2-7; clone size: -; D gene: TRBD2; CDR3 protein: CASSLAGGPYEQYF; CDR3 DNA: TGTGCCAGTAGTCTAGCGGGTGGCCCCTACGAGCAGTACTTC
V gene: TRBV28; J gene: TRBJ2-7; clone size: once; D gene: TRBD2; CDR3 protein: CASSSTVAGSSYEQYF; CDR3 DNA: TGTGCCAGCAGTTCCACGGTAGCGGGGTCCTCCTACGAGCAGTACTTC
V gene: TRBV9; J gene: TRBJ1-5; clone size: -; D gene: -; CDR3 protein: CASSPSGRVGQPQHF; CDR3 DNA: TGTGCCAGCAGCCCCTCAGGCAGGGTAGGGCAGCCCCAGCATTTT
V gene: TRBV9; J gene: TRBJ2-1; clone size: once; D gene: -; CDR3 protein: CASSPRLSSYNEQFF; CDR3 DNA: TGTGCCAGCAGCCCCCGCCTAAGCTCCTACAATGAGCAGTTCTTC
V gene: TRBV15; J gene: TRBJ2-5; clone size: -; D gene: -; CDR3 protein: CATSRVSGGGETQYF; CDR3 DNA: TGTGCCACCAGCAGAGTGAGCGGTGGCGGGGAGACCCAGTACTTC
V gene: TRBV28; J gene: TRBJ1-1; clone size: -; D gene: -; CDR3 protein: CASTPAGQGGTEAFF; CDR3 DNA: TGTGCCAGCACCCCCGCCGGGCAGGGTGGCACTGAAGCTTTCTTT
V gene: TRBV11-2; J gene: TRBJ1-2; clone size: few; D gene: TRBD1; CDR3 protein: CASSSPKDRGRINHGYTF; CDR3 DNA: TGTGCCAGCAGCTCCCCGAAGGACAGGGGGCGCATTAACCATGGCTACACCTTC
V gene: TRBV5-1; J gene: TRBJ2-7; clone size: -; D gene: TRBD1; CDR3 protein: CASSLGTGLEQYF; CDR3 DNA: TGCGCCAGCAGCTTGGGGACAGGGCTCGAGCAGTACTTC
V gene: TRBV30; J gene: TRBJ2-5; clone size: -; D gene: -; CDR3 protein: CAWTGTFQETQYF; CDR3 DNA: TGTGCCTGGACCGGGACATTCCAAGAGACCCAGTACTTC
V gene: TRBV4-2; J gene: TRBJ1-3; clone size: -; D gene: -; CDR3 protein: CASSHETGSSGNTIYF; CDR3 DNA: TGTGCCAGCAGCCATGAAACAGGTTCCTCTGGAAACACCATATATTTT
V gene: TRBV28; J gene: TRBJ1-4; clone size: -; D gene: -; CDR3 protein: CASRLQTGVHEKLFF; CDR3 DNA: TGTGCCAGCAGGTTACAGACGGGGGTGCATGAAAAACTGTTTTTT
V gene: TRBV10-3; J gene: TRBJ1-3; clone size: -; D gene: -; CDR3 protein: CAISVPGSGNTIYF; CDR3 DNA: TGTGCCATCAGTGTGCCGGGCTCTGGAAACACCATATATTTT
V gene: TRBV30; J gene: TRBJ2-1; clone size: once; D gene: TRBD1; CDR3 protein: CARDRGLNEQFF; CDR3 DNA: TGTGCCAGGGACAGGGGGTTAAATGAGCAGTTCTTC
V gene: TRBV5-1; J gene: TRBJ1-1; clone size: -; D gene: TRBD1; CDR3 protein: CASKGASSSTEAFF; CDR3 DNA: TGCGCCAGCAAGGGGGCATCTTCGAGCACTGAAGCTTTCTTT
V gene: TRBV10-1; J gene: TRBJ2-7; clone size: many; D gene: -; CDR3 protein: CASSDTASGEQYF; CDR3 DNA: TGCGCCAGCAGTGATACCGCCTCGGGGGAGCAGTACTTC
V gene: TRBV12-3/TRBV12-4; J gene: TRBJ2-7; clone size: -; D gene: TRBD2; CDR3 protein: CASSPGGEQYF; CDR3 DNA: TGTGCCAGCAGCCCGGGGGGGGAGCAGTACTTC
V gene: TRBV7-9; J gene: TRBJ2-2; clone size: -; D gene: -; CDR3 protein: CASSLAGGTDTGELFF; CDR3 DNA: TGTGCCAGCAGCTTAGCTGGCGGTACGGACACCGGGGAGCTGTTTTTT
V gene: TRBV7-3; J gene: TRBJ2-3; clone size: -; D gene: TRBD2; CDR3 protein: CASSLGGSWIDTQYF; CDR3 DNA: TGTGCCAGCAGCTTAGGCGGGAGTTGGATAGATACGCAGTATTTT
V gene: TRBV7-3; J gene: TRBJ2-2; clone size: -; D gene: -; CDR3 protein: CASSSRVPGELFF; CDR3 DNA: TGTGCCAGCAGCTCCAGGGTACCCGGGGAGCTGTTTTTT
V gene: TRBV18; J gene: TRBJ2-4; clone size: -; D gene: TRBD2; CDR3 protein: CASSPGTIVAKNIQYF; CDR3 DNA: TGTGCCAGCTCACCCGGGACTATCGTAGCCAAAAACATTCAGTACTTC
V gene: TRBV19; J gene: TRBJ2-2; clone size: -; D gene: -; CDR3 protein: CAAGRLDTGELFF; CDR3 DNA: TGTGCCGCGGGGCGCCTGGACACCGGGGAGCTGTTTTTT
V gene: TRBV5-1; J gene: TRBJ2-1; clone size: -; D gene: -; CDR3 protein: CASSLEVRRGQYNEQFF; CDR3 DNA: TGCGCCAGCAGCTTGGAAGTTCGGCGGGGGCAGTACAATGAGCAGTTCTTC
V gene: TRBV11-3; J gene: TRBJ2-3; clone size: -; D gene: TRBD2; CDR3 protein: CASSSSGRFSDTQYF; CDR3 DNA: TGTGCCAGCAGCTCCAGCGGGAGGTTTTCAGATACGCAGTATTTT
V gene: TRBV24-1; J gene: TRBJ2-2; clone size: once; D gene: TRBD1; CDR3 protein: CATSDLGQGKTGELFF; CDR3 DNA: TGTGCCACCAGTGATTTGGGACAGGGGAAAACCGGGGAGCTGTTTTTT
V gene: TRBV5-4; J gene: TRBJ2-3; clone size: -; D gene: TRBD2; CDR3 protein: CASSRDYLDTQYF; CDR3 DNA: TGTGCCAGCAGCCGGGACTACCTGGATACGCAGTATTTT
V gene: TRBV28; J gene: TRBJ1-6; clone size: few; D gene: -; CDR3 protein: CASSFWTAPLHF; CDR3 DNA: TGTGCCAGCAGTTTTTGGACAGCACCCCTCCACTTT
V gene: TRBV2; J gene: TRBJ2-2; clone size: -; D gene: TRBD2; CDR3 protein: CASSEVGTSGIGGIAGELFF; CDR3 DNA: TGTGCCAGCAGTGAAGTCGGGACTAGCGGGATTGGAGGTATTGCCGGGGAGCTGTTTTTT
V gene: TRBV7-2; J gene: TRBJ1-3; clone size: -; D gene: TRBD1; CDR3 protein: CASSAGQGVLGNTIYF; CDR3 DNA: TGTGCCAGCAGCGCAGGACAGGGGGTTCTGGGAAACACCATATATTTT